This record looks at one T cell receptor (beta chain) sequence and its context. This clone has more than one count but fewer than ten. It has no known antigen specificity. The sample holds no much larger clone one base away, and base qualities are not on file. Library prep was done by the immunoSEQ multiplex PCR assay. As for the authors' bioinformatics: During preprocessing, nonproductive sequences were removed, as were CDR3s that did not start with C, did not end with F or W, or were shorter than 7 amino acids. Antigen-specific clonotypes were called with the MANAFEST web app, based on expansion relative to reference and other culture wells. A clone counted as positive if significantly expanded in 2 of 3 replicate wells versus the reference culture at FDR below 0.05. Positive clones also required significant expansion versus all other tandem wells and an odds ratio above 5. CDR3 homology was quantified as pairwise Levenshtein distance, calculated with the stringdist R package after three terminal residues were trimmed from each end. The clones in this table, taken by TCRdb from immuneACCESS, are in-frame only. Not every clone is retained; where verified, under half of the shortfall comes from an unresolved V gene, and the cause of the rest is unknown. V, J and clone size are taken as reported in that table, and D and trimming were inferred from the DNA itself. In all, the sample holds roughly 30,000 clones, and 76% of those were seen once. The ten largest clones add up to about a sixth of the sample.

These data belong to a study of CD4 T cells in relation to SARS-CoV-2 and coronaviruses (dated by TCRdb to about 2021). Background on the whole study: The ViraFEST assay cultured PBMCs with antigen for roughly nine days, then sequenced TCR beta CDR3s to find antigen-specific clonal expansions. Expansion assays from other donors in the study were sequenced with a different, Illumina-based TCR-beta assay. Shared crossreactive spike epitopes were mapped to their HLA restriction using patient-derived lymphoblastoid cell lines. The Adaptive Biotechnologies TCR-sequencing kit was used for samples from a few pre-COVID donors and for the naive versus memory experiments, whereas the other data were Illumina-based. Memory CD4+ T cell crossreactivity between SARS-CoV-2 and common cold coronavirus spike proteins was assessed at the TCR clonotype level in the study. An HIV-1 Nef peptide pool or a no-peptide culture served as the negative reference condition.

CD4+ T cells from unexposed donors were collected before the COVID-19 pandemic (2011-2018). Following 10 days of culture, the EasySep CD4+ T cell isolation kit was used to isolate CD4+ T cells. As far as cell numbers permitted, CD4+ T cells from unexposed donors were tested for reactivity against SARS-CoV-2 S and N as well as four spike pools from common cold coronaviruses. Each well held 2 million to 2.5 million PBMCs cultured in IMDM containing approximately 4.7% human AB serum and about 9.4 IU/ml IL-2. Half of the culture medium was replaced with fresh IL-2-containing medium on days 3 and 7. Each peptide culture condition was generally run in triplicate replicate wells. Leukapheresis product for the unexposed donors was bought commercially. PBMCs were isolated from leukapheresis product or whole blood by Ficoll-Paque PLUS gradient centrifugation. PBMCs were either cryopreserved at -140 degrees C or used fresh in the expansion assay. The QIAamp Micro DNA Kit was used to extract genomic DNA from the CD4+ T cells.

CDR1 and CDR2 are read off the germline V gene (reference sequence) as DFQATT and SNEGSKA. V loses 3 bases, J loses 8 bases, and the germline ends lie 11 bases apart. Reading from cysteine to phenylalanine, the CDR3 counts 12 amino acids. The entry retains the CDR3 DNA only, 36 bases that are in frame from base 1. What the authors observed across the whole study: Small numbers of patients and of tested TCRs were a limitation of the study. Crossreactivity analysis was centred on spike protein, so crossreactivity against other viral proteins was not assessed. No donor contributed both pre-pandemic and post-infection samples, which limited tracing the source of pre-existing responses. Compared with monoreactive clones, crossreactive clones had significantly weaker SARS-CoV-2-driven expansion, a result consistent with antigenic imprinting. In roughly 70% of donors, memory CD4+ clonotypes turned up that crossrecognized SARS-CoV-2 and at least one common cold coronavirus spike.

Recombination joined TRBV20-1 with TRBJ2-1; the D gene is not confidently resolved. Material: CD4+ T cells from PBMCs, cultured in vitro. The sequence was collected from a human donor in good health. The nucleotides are TGCAGTGCTAGTTCTTTTATCGATGAGCAGTTCTTC. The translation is CSASSFIDEQFF.